Below, 27 T cell receptor beta chains from the same sample are listed, as sequenced in a study of early T cells in non-severe SARS-CoV-2 infection. TCRdb recomputed calls from the 5' RACE reads with MiXCR, one row per CDR3 protein. The data show fewer than 85,000 distinct CDR3 sequences, 16% seen once. Input material: whole blood. The receptors come from an adult who was a healthcare worker with PCR-confirmed SARS-CoV-2 infection or an uninfected control (not recorded which).

CDR3: CASSSQGGRNIQYF. The CDR3 DNA reads TGCGCCAGCAGCTCACAGGGGGGGAGAAACATTCAGTACTTC. The V and J genes are TRBV5-1 and TRBJ2-4; a weak D match, TRBD1 (8 bases). CDR1 and CDR2 from the germline V gene are SGHRS and YFSETQ. V lost 3 bases to trimming and J lost 6 bases, with 13 bases between them. The CDR3 extends over 14 amino acids.

The sample holds many counts of this clonotype. The CDR3 loop is CASSLWTGENIQYF. The CDR3 bases are TGTGCCAGCAGCTTATGGACAGGGGAAAACATTCAGTACTTC. The V call is TRBV11-1, the J call TRBJ2-4; 9 bases fit TRBD1. Germline loops: CDR1 SGHAT, CDR2 FQDESV (reference sequence). This CDR3 has 14 residues. Unmatched junction bases numbered 1, after V lost 2 bases and J lost 5 bases.

The chain links TRBV12-5 to TRBJ2-1, with 9 nucleotides matching TRBD1. Germline assignment: CDR1 LGHNT and CDR2 FRNRAP. The CDR3 is 14 amino acids. V was pared by 1 base and J by 7 bases, with 2 bases of the junction left unmatched. DNA for the CDR3: TGTGCTAGTGGTTTGGACAGGGGGCAAAATGAGCAGTTCTTC. It codes for CASGLDRGQNEQFF. Together with reference TRBV12-5 and TRBJ2-1, the CDR3 gives the full variable domain: DARVTQTPRHKVTEMGQEVTMRCQPILGHNTVFWYRQTMMQGLELLAYFRNRAPLDDSGMPKDRFSAEMPDATLATLKIQPSEPRDSAVYFCASGLDRGQNEQFFGPGTRLTVL.

This clonotype has at least ten counts. V and J are TRBV29-1 and TRBJ2-1; D is possibly TRBD1 (6 bases). V lost 6 bases to trimming and J lost 9 bases, with 15 bases between them. Germline CDR1 reads SQVTM; CDR2 reads ANQGSEA. The CDR3 has 12 amino acids. CDR3 coding DNA: TGCAGCGTGTCCAGGGGAAACGGTGAGCAGTTCTTC. It encodes CSVSRGNGEQFF.

The rearrangement joins TRBV27 to TRBJ2-7; 7 bases agree with TRBD2. V was clipped by 4 bases and J by 3 bases; unmatched bases: 6. The CDR3 covers 14 residues. Germline V gene lookup returns CDR1 MNHEY and CDR2 SMNVEV (reference sequence). The CDR3 is CASSSWGGYYEQYF. CDR3 coding DNA: TGTGCCAGCAGTTCCTGGGGAGGGTACTACGAGCAGTACTTC.

In this sample, this clonotype turned up a few times. The chain recombines TRBV6-1 with TRBJ2-1, with TRBD2 as a possible D gene (5 bases). Trimming stripped 7 bases from V and 4 bases from J, with 20 bases between. Germline V gene sequence: CDR1 MNHNS, CDR2 SASEGT. The CDR3 covers 16 residues. CDR3 DNA: TGTGCCAGCACTCAGGACTTGCCTCTCTTATACAATGAGCAGTTCTTC. Its protein product is CASTQDLPLLYNEQFF.

The genes are TRBV2 and TRBJ2-5, with TRBD1 matching 7 bases. There are 13 residues in the CDR3. Germline V gene data show CDR1 as SNHLY and CDR2 as FYNNEI. The ends lost 9 bases at V and 3 bases at J; junction bases unmatched: 7. CDR3 nucleotides: TGTGCCAGGAGAAACAGGGGCGAAGAGACCCAGTACTTC. Its translation is CARRNRGEETQYF.

J is TRBJ1-4 and V is TRBV2; 7 bases fit TRBD1. This CDR3 is 12 amino acids long. V was pared by 6 bases and J by 7 bases, with 2 bases of the junction left unmatched. CDR1 is SNHLY and CDR2 is FYNNEI in the germline V gene. CDR3 protein: CASRGGPEKLFF. CDR3 coding DNA: TGTGCCAGCAGAGGGGGCCCTGAAAAACTGTTTTTT. Variable domain in full (rest from reference TRBV2 and TRBJ1-4): EPEVTQTPSHQVTQMGQEVILRCVPISNHLYFYWYRQILGQKVEFLVSFYNNEISEKSEIFDDQFSVERPDGSNFTLKIRSTKLEDSAMYFCASRGGPEKLFFGSGTQLSVL.

In this sample, this clonotype turned up many times. The chain couples TRBV3-1 to TRBJ2-7; D is perhaps TRBD2 (5 bases). The V end lost 1 base, the J end lost 0 bases, and 10 bases lay between the germline ends. From germline, CDR1 is LGHDT and CDR2 YNNKEL (reference sequence). The CDR3 sequence is 15 residues long. This CDR3 is CASSQGTGFSYEQYF. For the CDR3, the DNA is TGTGCCAGCAGCCAAGGGACGGGATTCTCCTACGAGCAGTACTTC.

As to this clonotype: This may be a read error: a much more frequent sequence differs by one nucleotide. The V call is TRBV6-5, the J call TRBJ2-2, with 8 bases fitting TRBD1. Trimming cost V 7 bases and J 4 bases; bases outside gene matches: 14. In germline, CDR1 is MNHEY, CDR2 SVGAGI. There are 17 residues in the CDR3. The CDR3 reads CASKRSIGTGSTGELFF. CDR3 DNA: TGTGCCAGCAAACGGTCCATCGGGACAGGTTCCACCGGGGAGCTGTTTTTT.

V usage is TRBV12-3 or TRBV12-4 and J usage is TRBJ2-1; 9 nucleotides line up with TRBD1. V trimming: 9 bases; J trimming: 5 bases; junction bases outside the gene matches: 5. The CDR3 sequence is 13 residues long. In DNA, the CDR3 is TGTGCCAGTAGGGGACAGGGACACAATGAGCAGTTCTTC. Amino acids: CASRGQGHNEQFF.

The genes are TRBV12-3 or TRBV12-4 and TRBJ2-3; D possibly corresponds to TRBD1 (5 bases). The CDR3 is 15 residues long. Trimming removed 5 bases at V and 7 bases at J, with 19 bases between. The CDR3 DNA reads TGTGCCAGCAGTCTCACTGGGGCCACGCAAAATACGCAGTATTTT. Translated: CASSLTGATQNTQYF.

The chain couples TRBV4-2 to TRBJ2-1, with D possibly being TRBD2 (6 bases). This CDR3 contains 16 residues. V gave up 1 base and J gave up 0 bases, with 10 bases separating them. Per the germline V gene, CDR1 is LGHNA and CDR2 is YNFKEQ. The CDR3 DNA sequence: TGTGCCAGCAGCCAAGCAGGCGGGATCTCCTACAATGAGCAGTTCTTC. It codes for CASSQAGGISYNEQFF.

This clonotype was observed a few times. The V call is TRBV5-6, the J call TRBJ2-7; 7 nucleotides line up with TRBD1. The trim removed 4 bases at V and 3 bases at J, leaving 4 bases unmatched. The CDR3 spans 13 residues. CDR1 and CDR2 (germline): SGHDT, YYEEEE. CDR3 in amino acids: CASSPGQNYEQYF. The CDR3, as DNA: TGTGCCAGCAGCCCGGGACAGAACTACGAGCAGTACTTC.

This clonotype was counted a few times. The V and J genes are TRBV6-6 and TRBJ1-3; a weak D match, TRBD1 (5 bases). The length of the CDR3 is 18 residues. The ends were cut back, 5 bases at V and 2 bases at J, with 22 bases in the middle. CDR1 MNHNY and CDR2 SVGAGI come from the germline V gene (reference sequence). CDR3 sequence: CASSQGGEGLSPGNTIYF. The CDR3 nucleotides read TGTGCCAGCAGTCAAGGAGGAGAGGGGCTCTCTCCTGGAAACACCATATATTTT.

This clonotype showed up just a few times. The CDR3: CASSYGLAGVLNNEQFF. The CDR3 region has the DNA TGCGCCAGCAGCTACGGACTAGCGGGAGTCCTCAACAATGAGCAGTTCTTC. The chain joins TRBV5-1 to TRBJ2-1; TRBD2 matches at 13 bases. Per the germline V gene, CDR1 is SGHRS and CDR2 is YFSETQ. CDR3 length: 17 amino acids. After removal of 3 bases from V and 5 bases from J, the junction contained 8 bases not matched to a gene.

CDR3 loop: CASSQGRGGNQPQHF. The CDR3 coding sequence is TGTGCCAGCAGCCAGGGAAGGGGGGGCAATCAGCCCCAGCATTTT. The chain links TRBV3-1 to TRBJ1-5, with a tentative D call TRBD1 (6 bases). V lost 3 bases and J lost 2, with 11 bases in between. This CDR3 is built from 15 residues. Germline V gene sequence: CDR1 LGHDT, CDR2 YNNKEL (reference sequence).

This sequence joins TRBV10-2 and TRBJ2-5; 9 bases line up with TRBD2. The CDR3 spans 14 residues. The germline V gene has CDR1 WSHSY and CDR2 SAAADI. Germline trimming cut 7 bases from V and 4 bases from J; bases unmatched to any gene: 7. The CDR3 DNA is TGCGCCAGCAAGGGCGGGGGGGCTCTAGAGACCCAGTACTTC. It yields the protein CASKGGGALETQYF.

This clonotype was observed a few times. The rearrangement links TRBV29-1 to TRBJ2-7, with TRBD1 matching over 7 bases. This CDR3 region has 13 residues. The germline V gene has CDR1 SQVTM and CDR2 ANQGSEA. V lost 6 bases to trimming and J lost 2 bases; unmatched junction nucleotides: 7. The CDR3 here is CSVLSTGPYEQYF. CDR3 DNA: TGCAGCGTCCTTTCGACAGGGCCCTACGAGCAGTACTTC.

J is TRBJ1-5 and V is TRBV4-1; 10 nucleotides align to TRBD1. From germline, CDR1 is MGHRA and CDR2 YSYEKL. Unmatched junction bases numbered 4, after V lost 2 bases and J lost 0 bases. The CDR3 covers 17 residues. This chain's CDR3 is CASSQWTGGFSNQPQHF. CDR3 in DNA: TGCGCCAGCAGCCAATGGACAGGGGGATTTAGCAATCAGCCCCAGCATTTT.

The table lists this clonotype with a few counts. The junction and the germline gene differ at one end; a read error may be behind it. This chain connects TRBV5-4 to TRBJ1-4, with D possibly TRBD1 on 5 matching bases. The CDR3 loop spans 17 amino acids. In germline, CDR1 is SGHNT, CDR2 YYREEE (reference sequence). The DNA of the CDR3 is TGTGCCGGCAGCTTGCGTCGGGGCGTCCGTGCTAATGAAAAACTGTTTTTT. Protein: CAGSLRRGVRANEKLFF. The entire variable domain, with the rest obtained from reference TRBV5-4 and TRBJ1-4, is as follows: ETGVTQSPTHLIKTRGQQVTLRCSSQSGHNTVSWYQQALGQGPQFIFQYYREEENGRGNFPPRFSGLQFPNYSSELNVNALELDDSALYLCAGSLRRGVRANEKLFFGSGTQLSVL.

The V and J genes are TRBV29-1 and TRBJ1-5; no clear D gene. The V end lost 3 bases, the J end lost 4 bases, and 16 bases lay between the germline ends. Germline V lookup: CDR1 SQVTM, CDR2 ANQGSEA. This CDR3 region has 15 residues. The CDR3 is CSVDEVGIRNQPQHF. The CDR3 region has the DNA TGCAGCGTTGATGAGGTGGGCATTAGGAATCAGCCCCAGCATTTT.

V is TRBV18 and J is TRBJ2-7; 10 bases align to TRBD1. Per the germline V gene, CDR1 is KGHSH and CDR2 is LQKENI. The CDR3 is 15 amino acids. J was trimmed by 2 bases and V by 6 bases; bases with no gene match: 7. The CDR3 DNA reads TGTGCCAGCTCCGGTACCGGGACAGGGGCCTACGAGCAGTACTTC. It codes for CASSGTGTGAYEQYF.

J is TRBJ2-3 and V is TRBV4-2; no definite D call. Germline loops: CDR1 LGHNA, CDR2 YNFKEQ. Trimming shortened V by 1 base and J by 6 bases, and 14 bases separated the two germline ends. The CDR3 runs to 15 residues. The CDR3 DNA reads as TGTGCCAGCAGCCAAGGGGAACTGGCGATGGATACGCAGTATTTT. Protein: CASSQGELAMDTQYF.

The V and J genes are TRBV27 and TRBJ2-3, with 7 positions matching TRBD2. From germline, CDR1 is MNHEY and CDR2 SMNVEV (reference sequence). The CDR3 spans 11 residues. J gave up 10 bases and V 7 bases, and 5 bases lay outside the gene matches. This CDR3 reads CASMEGGAQYF. The CDR3 DNA follows: TGTGCCAGCATGGAGGGAGGGGCGCAGTATTTT.

This clonotype was picked up many times. The chain couples TRBV6-2 or TRBV6-3 to TRBJ2-7; 9 bases fit TRBD2. V was pared by 0 bases and J by 6 bases, with 12 bases of the junction left unmatched. This CDR3 region has 17 residues. The germline V gene has CDR1 MNHEY and CDR2 SVGEGT. This chain's CDR3 is CASSYSIRREGPSEQYF. For the CDR3, the DNA is TGTGCCAGCAGTTACTCGATACGGCGGGAGGGCCCTAGCGAGCAGTACTTC.

The rearrangement uses TRBV19 and TRBJ2-3, with TRBD2 identical over 10 bases. The V gene end was trimmed by 5 bases and the J gene end by 4 bases; junction bases not matched to a gene: 3. The CDR3 length is 14 residues. Germline lookup yields CDR1 LNHDA and CDR2 SQIVND (reference sequence). CDR3 nucleotides: TGTGCCAGTAGTCCCGGACTAGCGGCAGATACGCAGTATTTT. This translates into CASSPGLAADTQYF.